The 17 T cell receptor beta chains listed next were all sequenced from one sample in a study of cytomegalovirus exposure and HLA in healthy donors. The PCR used 60 Vbeta and 13 Jbeta primers. Profiling relied on immunoSEQ multiplex PCR, and the TCRdb table lists in-frame clones only, not all of them. The repertoire holds around 130,000 clones, with about 82% as singletons. Sequenced: PBMCs. These receptor sequences come from a boy between 10 and 17 years old in good health and CMV-seronegative.

The chain has TRBV12-5 and TRBJ1-1, with D maybe TRBD1 (5 bases). Germline loops: CDR1 LGHNT, CDR2 FRNRAP. V was trimmed by 7 bases and J by 4 bases, leaving 13 bases between them. The CDR3 spans 13 residues. CDR3 amino acids: CASALGQTTEAFF. The CDR3 DNA is TGTGCTAGTGCCCTCGGACAAACCACTGAAGCTTTCTTT. Based on the CDR3 plus reference TRBV12-5 and TRBJ1-1, the full variable domain is DARVTQTPRHKVTEMGQEVTMRCQPILGHNTVFWYRQTMMQGLELLAYFRNRAPLDDSGMPKDRFSAEMPDATLATLKIQPSEPRDSAVYFCASALGQTTEAFFGQGTRLTVV.

The chain joins TRBV29-1 to TRBJ1-2; D may be TRBD1 (6 bases). The germline V gene has CDR1 SQVTM and CDR2 ANQGSEA. Trimming took off 4 bases at V and 3 bases at J, with 9 bases between the two ends. CDR3 length: 12 amino acids. CDR3 sequence (DNA): TGCAGCGTTGGAGGGGGAGACTATGGCTACACCTTC. Translated, it gives CSVGGGDYGYTF.

This clone is a singleton in its sample. The CDR3 here is CASSREGSGTGELFF. The CDR3, as DNA: TGTGCCAGCAGCCGCGAGGGGAGCGGGACAGGGGAGCTGTTTTTT. The rearrangement links TRBV5-4 to TRBJ2-2, with D possibly being TRBD2 (7 bases). CDR3 length: 15 residues. Germline values: CDR1 SGHNT, CDR2 YYREEE (reference sequence). V shed 4 bases and J shed 8 bases, with 18 bases lying between them.

This clone was counted once. This chain joins TRBV30 and TRBJ2-1; 11 nucleotides agree with TRBD2. Losses at the gene ends were 5 bases for V and 6 bases for J; bases not matched to a gene: 6. The CDR3 has 14 amino acids. Germline lookup yields CDR1 GTSNPN and CDR2 SVGIG (reference sequence). CDR3: CAWLLAGGPNEQFF. The CDR3, as DNA: TGTGCCTGGTTATTAGCGGGAGGGCCCAATGAGCAGTTCTTC.

The chain employs TRBV21-1 and TRBJ1-2; the D call in the table, TRBD1, was not verified against the DNA. TRBV21-1 counts as a pseudogene. This CDR3 is 16 amino acids long. This CDR3 is CASSTRVQDACYGYTF. The CDR3 nucleotides read TGTGCCAGCAGCACCCGCGTTCAGGATGCCTGCTATGGCTACACCTTC.

This clone was recorded only once. The gene calls are TRBV30 and TRBJ1-4; no reliable D call. The CDR3 contains 13 residues. The V end lost 2 bases, the J end lost 7 bases, and 11 bases lay between the germline ends. Per germline, CDR1 GTSNPN and CDR2 SVGIG (reference sequence). The CDR3 DNA sequence: TGTGCCTGGAGTCCCGGGAGGTTTGAAAAACTGTTTTTT. Protein sequence: CAWSPGRFEKLFF.

The chain carries TRBV6-1 and TRBJ1-1; 7 nucleotides match TRBD1. CDR1 is MNHNS and CDR2 is SASEGT in the germline V gene. With V trimmed by 2 bases and J by 0 bases, 6 bases remained unmatched. The CDR3 sequence is 16 residues long. The CDR3 is CASSEKIDRVNTEAFF. CDR3 DNA: TGTGCCAGCAGTGAAAAGATTGACAGGGTGAACACTGAAGCTTTCTTT.

The chain links TRBV6-1 to TRBJ2-5, with D maybe TRBD2 (5 bases). The CDR3 runs to 14 residues. Trimming removed 2 bases at V and 7 bases at J, with 14 bases between. CDR1 MNHNS and CDR2 SASEGT come from the germline V gene. The CDR3 here is CASSERGAPGTQYF. The CDR3 region has the DNA TGTGCCAGCAGTGAACGGGGAGCCCCCGGGACCCAGTACTTC.

In this sample, this clone turned up a few times. The chain carries TRBV19 and TRBJ2-2, with 7 bases fitting TRBD2. The germline gives CDR1 LNHDA, CDR2 SQIVND (reference sequence). The CDR3 spans 18 residues. The junction had 14 bases not matched to a gene; V was cut back by 6 bases and J by 1 base. The CDR3 bases are TGTGCCAGTAGACCCTTTACAGAGCGGGACCAGAACACCGGGGAGCTGTTTTTT. Amino acids: CASRPFTERDQNTGELFF.

V is TRBV6-5 and J is TRBJ1-4, with D perhaps TRBD1 (5 bases). With 0 bases removed from V and 7 bases from J, the gap between germline ends came to 15 bases. The CDR3 is 16 residues long. Per the germline V gene, CDR1 is MNHEY and CDR2 is SVGAGI. CDR3 region: CASSYSGGLEGEKLFF. DNA of the CDR3: TGTGCCAGCAGTTACTCTGGGGGACTGGAAGGTGAAAAACTGTTTTTT.

The gene calls are TRBV7-9 and TRBJ2-7; TRBD1 agrees at 9 bases. Germline V gene sequence: CDR1 SEHNR, CDR2 FQNEAQ (reference sequence). The CDR3 consists of 18 residues. V lost 1 base, J lost 7 bases, and 17 bases stayed unmatched. Here the CDR3 DNA reads TGTGCCAGCAGCTTAGAGTGGGCGGGACAGGGAAATTCGGCGGAGCAGTACTTC. Translating it yields CASSLEWAGQGNSAEQYF. Using reference TRBV7-9 and TRBJ2-7 for the parts outside the CDR3, the full variable domain is DTGVSQNPRHKITKRGQNVTFRCDPISEHNRLYWYRQTLGQGPEFLTYFQNEAQLEKSRLLSDRFSAERPKGSFSTLEIQRTEQGDSAMYLCASSLEWAGQGNSAEQYFGPGTRLTVT.

This sequence joins TRBV5-1 and TRBJ2-7; D perhaps matches TRBD2 (5 bases). The CDR3 is made up of 13 amino acids. Trimming removed 0 bases at V and 9 bases at J, with 13 bases between. The germline gives CDR1 SGHRS, CDR2 YFSETQ. The CDR3 coding sequence is TGCGCCAGCAGCTTGGAATCGGAGGCGGGGCAGTACTTC. The encoded protein is CASSLESEAGQYF.

The V gene is TRBV30, the J gene TRBJ1-1; a weak D match, TRBD1 (5 bases). Per the germline V gene, CDR1 is GTSNPN and CDR2 is SVGIG (reference sequence). Trimming took off 3 bases at V and 3 bases at J, with 14 bases between the two ends. The length of the CDR3 is 14 residues. CDR3: CAWRVGQHHTEAFF. The CDR3, as DNA: TGTGCCTGGAGGGTGGGGCAGCACCACACTGAAGCTTTCTTT. The whole variable domain, filled in from reference TRBV30 and TRBJ1-1, reads SQTIHQWPATLVQPVGSPLSLECTVEGTSNPNLYWYRQAAGRGLQLLFYSVGIGQISSEVPQNLSASRPQDRQFILSSKKLLLSDSGFYLCAWRVGQHHTEAFFGQGTRLTVV.

This clone was seen once. This rearrangement joins TRBV4-3 to TRBJ2-1; 8 bases are shared with TRBD2. Unmatched junction bases numbered 11, after V lost 6 bases and J lost 7 bases. The CDR3 runs to 15 residues. Germline V gene data show CDR1 as LGHNA and CDR2 as YSLEER. In DNA form, the CDR3 reads TGCGCCAGCAGTCGTGACAGCGGGAGAGGGAATGAGCAGTTCTTC. The encoded protein is CASSRDSGRGNEQFF.

The V gene is TRBV2, the J gene TRBJ2-6; 9 bases line up with TRBD1. The V segment lost 6 bases and the J segment 0 bases; nucleotides outside the gene matches: 9. The CDR3 runs 18 residues. Germline V CDR1 and CDR2: SNHLY, FYNNEI. DNA for the CDR3: TGTGCCAGCAGGTTACAGGGGGCCTCAATCTCTGGGGCCAACGTCCTGACTTTC. Residues: CASRLQGASISGANVLTF. The whole variable domain, remainder taken from reference TRBV2 and TRBJ2-6, is EPEVTQTPSHQVTQMGQEVILRCVPISNHLYFYWYRQILGQKVEFLVSFYNNEISEKSEIFDDQFSVERPDGSNFTLKIRSTKLEDSAMYFCASRLQGASISGANVLTFGAGSRLTVL.

The rearrangement joins TRBV7-9 to TRBJ1-3; the match to TRBD1 covers 12 bases. Germline V gene data show CDR1 as SEHNR and CDR2 as FQNEAQ (reference sequence). After removal of 5 bases from V and 8 bases from J, the junction contained 7 bases not matched to a gene. The CDR3 is 15 amino acids. The CDR3 here is CASSASGQGADTIYF. The DNA for the CDR3 is TGTGCCAGCAGCGCCTCGGGACAGGGGGCTGACACCATATATTTT.

The genes are TRBV5-1 and TRBJ2-5, with 7 bases fitting TRBD1. The germline V gene encodes CDR1 SGHRS and CDR2 YFSETQ. J was trimmed by 2 bases and V by 7 bases; bases with no gene match: 8. The CDR3 length is 14 residues. DNA for the CDR3: TGCGCCAGCTATACCGGGACAGCACAAGAGACCCAGTACTTC. As protein: CASYTGTAQETQYF.